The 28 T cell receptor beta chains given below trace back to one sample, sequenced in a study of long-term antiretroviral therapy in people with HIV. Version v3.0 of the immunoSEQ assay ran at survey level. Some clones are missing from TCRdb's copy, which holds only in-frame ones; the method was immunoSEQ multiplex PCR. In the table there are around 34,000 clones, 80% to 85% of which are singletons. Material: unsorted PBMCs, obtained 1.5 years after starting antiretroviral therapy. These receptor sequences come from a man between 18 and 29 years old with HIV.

The CDR3 nucleotides are TGTGCCAGCTCCCCCAAGGGTGAGCAGTTCTTC. Translating gives CASSPKGEQFF. This chain uses TRBV18 with TRBJ2-1; D uncertain. Germline loops: CDR1 KGHSH, CDR2 LQKENI. There are 11 residues in the CDR3. V was trimmed by 6 bases and J by 9 bases, leaving 9 bases between them.

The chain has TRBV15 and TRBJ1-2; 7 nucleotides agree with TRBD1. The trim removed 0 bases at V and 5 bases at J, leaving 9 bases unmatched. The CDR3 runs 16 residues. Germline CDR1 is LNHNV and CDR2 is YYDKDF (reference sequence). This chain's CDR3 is CATSRDQGRGPYGYTF. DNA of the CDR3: TGTGCCACCAGCAGAGATCAGGGGAGGGGGCCTTATGGCTACACCTTC.

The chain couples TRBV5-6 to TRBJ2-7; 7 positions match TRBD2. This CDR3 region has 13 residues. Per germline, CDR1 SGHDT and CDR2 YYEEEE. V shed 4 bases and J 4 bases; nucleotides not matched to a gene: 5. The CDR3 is CASSPSGVYEQYF. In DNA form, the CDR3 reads TGTGCCAGCAGCCCAAGCGGGGTGTACGAGCAGTACTTC.

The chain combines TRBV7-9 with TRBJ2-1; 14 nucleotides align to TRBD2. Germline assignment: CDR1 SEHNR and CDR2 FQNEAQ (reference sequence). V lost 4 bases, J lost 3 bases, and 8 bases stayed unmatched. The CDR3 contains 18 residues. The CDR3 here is CASSSPTGTSGSYNEQFF. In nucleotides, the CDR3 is TGTGCCAGCAGCTCACCGACCGGGACTAGCGGGAGCTACAATGAGCAGTTCTTC.

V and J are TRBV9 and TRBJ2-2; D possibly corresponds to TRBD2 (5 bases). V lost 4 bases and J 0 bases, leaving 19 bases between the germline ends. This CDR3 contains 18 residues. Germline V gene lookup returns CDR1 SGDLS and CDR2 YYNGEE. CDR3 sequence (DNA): TGTGCCAGCAGCCCCGGGGTAGCAGACTTCGCGAACACCGGGGAGCTGTTTTTT. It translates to CASSPGVADFANTGELFF.

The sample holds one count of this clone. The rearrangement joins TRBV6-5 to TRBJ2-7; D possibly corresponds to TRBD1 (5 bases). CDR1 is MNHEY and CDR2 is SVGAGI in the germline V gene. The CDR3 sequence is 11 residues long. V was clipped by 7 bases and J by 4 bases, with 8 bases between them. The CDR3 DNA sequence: TGTGCCAGCAAGGGGTGGTACGAGCAGTACTTC. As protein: CASKGWYEQYF.

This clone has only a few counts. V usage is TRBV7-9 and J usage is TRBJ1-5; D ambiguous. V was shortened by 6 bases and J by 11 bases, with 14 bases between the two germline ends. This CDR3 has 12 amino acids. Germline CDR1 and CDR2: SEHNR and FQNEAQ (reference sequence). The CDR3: CASSLPSGSQHF. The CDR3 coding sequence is TGTGCCAGCAGTCTCCCCAGTGGGTCCCAGCATTTT.

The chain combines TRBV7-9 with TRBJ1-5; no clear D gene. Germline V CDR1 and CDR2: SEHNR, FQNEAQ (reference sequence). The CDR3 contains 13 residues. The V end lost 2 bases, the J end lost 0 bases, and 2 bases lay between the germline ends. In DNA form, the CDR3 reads TGTGCCAGCAGCTTATCTAGCAATCAGCCCCAGCATTTT. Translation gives CASSLSSNQPQHF.

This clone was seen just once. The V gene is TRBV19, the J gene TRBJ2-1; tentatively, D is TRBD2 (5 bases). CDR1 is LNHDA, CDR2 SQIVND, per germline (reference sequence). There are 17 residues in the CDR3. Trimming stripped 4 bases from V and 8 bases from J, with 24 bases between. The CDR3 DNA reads TGTGCCAGTAGTACCGTTCTCAGGTACGGGAATTCCGATGAGCAGTTCTTC. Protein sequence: CASSTVLRYGNSDEQFF.

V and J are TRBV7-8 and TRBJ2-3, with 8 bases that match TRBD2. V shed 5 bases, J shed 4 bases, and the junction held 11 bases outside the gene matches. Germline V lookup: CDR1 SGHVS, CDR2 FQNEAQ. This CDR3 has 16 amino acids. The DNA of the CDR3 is TGTGCCAGCAGCCCCGGGACTAGTCCTTTACCAGATACGCAGTATTTT. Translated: CASSPGTSPLPDTQYF.

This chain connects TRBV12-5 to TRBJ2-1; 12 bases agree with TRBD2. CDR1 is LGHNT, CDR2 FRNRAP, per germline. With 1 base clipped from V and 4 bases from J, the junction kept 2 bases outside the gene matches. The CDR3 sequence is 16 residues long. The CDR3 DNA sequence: TGTGCTAGTGGTTTGGCGCTAGCGGGAGGGTACAATGAGCAGTTCTTC. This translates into CASGLALAGGYNEQFF.

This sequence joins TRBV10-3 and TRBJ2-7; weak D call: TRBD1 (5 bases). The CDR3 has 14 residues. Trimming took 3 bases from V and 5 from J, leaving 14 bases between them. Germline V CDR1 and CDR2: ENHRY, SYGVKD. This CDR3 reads CAISEGQGTHEQYF. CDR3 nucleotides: TGTGCCATCAGTGAAGGGCAGGGTACCCACGAGCAGTACTTC.

CDR3 bases: TGTGCCAGCAGACCCCCAGGGGGCAACACCGGGGAGCTGTTTTTT. This encodes CASRPPGGNTGELFF. V gene TRBV6-6 combines with J gene TRBJ2-2; 8 bases match TRBD1. The V gene's germline CDR1 is MNHNY and CDR2 SVGAGI (reference sequence). The CDR3 length is 15 residues. V was clipped by 6 bases and J by 2 bases; unmatched bases: 5.

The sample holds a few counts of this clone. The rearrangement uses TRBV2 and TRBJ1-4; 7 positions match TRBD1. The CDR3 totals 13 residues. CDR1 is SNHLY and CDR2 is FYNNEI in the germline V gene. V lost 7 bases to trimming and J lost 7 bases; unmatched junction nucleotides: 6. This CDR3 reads CASTRGFGEKLFF. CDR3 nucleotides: TGTGCCAGCACCAGGGGGTTCGGTGAAAAACTGTTTTTT.

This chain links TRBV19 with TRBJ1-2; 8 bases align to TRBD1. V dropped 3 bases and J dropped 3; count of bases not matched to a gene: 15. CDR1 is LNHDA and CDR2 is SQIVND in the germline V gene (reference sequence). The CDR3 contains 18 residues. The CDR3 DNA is TGTGCCAGTAGTATTTTCTCGCCAGGGGGCTACAAGGACTATGGCTACACCTTC. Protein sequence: CASSIFSPGGYKDYGYTF.

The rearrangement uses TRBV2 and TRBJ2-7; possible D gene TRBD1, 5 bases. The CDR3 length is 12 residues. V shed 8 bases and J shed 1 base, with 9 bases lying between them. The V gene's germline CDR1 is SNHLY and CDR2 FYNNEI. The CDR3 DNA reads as TGTGCCAGCTGGCAGGGATCCTACGAGCAGTACTTC. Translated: CASWQGSYEQYF.

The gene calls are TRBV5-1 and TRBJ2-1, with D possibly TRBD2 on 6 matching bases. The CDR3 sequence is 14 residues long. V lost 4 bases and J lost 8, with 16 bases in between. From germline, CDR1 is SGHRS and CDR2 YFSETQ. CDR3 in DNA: TGCGCCAGCAGCACAAGCGGGCGGGTCGATGAGCAGTTCTTC. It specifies CASSTSGRVDEQFF.

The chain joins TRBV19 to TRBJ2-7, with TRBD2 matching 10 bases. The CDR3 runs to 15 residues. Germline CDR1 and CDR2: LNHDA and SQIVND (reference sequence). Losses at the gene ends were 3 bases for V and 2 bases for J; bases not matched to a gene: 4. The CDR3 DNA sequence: TGTGCCAGTAGTATGGGTAGCGGGAGGACCTACGAGCAGTACTTC. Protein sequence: CASSMGSGRTYEQYF.

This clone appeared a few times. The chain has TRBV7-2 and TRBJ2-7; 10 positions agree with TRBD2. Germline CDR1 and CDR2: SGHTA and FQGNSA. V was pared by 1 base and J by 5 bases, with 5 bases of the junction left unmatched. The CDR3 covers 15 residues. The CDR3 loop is CASSLESGRGDEQYF. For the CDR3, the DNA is TGTGCCAGCAGCTTAGAGAGCGGGAGGGGCGACGAGCAGTACTTC. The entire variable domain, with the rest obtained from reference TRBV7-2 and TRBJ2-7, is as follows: GAGVSQSPSNKVTEKGKDVELRCDPISGHTALYWYRQSLGQGLEFLIYFQGNSAPDKSGLPSDRFSAERTGGSVSTLTIQRTQQEDSAVYLCASSLESGRGDEQYFGPGTRLTVT.

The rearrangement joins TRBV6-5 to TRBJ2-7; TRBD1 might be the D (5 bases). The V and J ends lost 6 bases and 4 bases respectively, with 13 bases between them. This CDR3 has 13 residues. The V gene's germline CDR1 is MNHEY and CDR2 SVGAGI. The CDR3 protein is CASRERGPYEQYF. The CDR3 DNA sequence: TGTGCCAGCAGGGAAAGGGGTCCGTACGAGCAGTACTTC.

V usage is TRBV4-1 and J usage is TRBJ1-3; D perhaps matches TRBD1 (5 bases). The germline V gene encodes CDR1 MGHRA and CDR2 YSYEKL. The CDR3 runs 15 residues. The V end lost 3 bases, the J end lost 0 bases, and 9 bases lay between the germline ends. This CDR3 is CASSQDNFSGNTIYF. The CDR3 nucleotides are TGCGCCAGCAGCCAGGACAACTTCTCTGGAAACACCATATATTTT.

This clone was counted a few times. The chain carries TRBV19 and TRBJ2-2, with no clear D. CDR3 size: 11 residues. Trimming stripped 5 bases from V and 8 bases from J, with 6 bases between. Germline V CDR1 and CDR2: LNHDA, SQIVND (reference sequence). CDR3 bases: TGTGCCAGTAGTTGGATAGGGGAGCTGTTTTTT. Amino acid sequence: CASSWIGELFF. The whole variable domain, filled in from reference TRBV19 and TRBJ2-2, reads DGGITQSPKYLFRKEGQNVTLSCEQNLNHDAMYWYRQDPGQGLRLIYYSQIVNDFQKGDIAEGYSVSREKKESFPLTVTSAQKNPTAFYLCASSWIGELFFGEGSRLTVL.

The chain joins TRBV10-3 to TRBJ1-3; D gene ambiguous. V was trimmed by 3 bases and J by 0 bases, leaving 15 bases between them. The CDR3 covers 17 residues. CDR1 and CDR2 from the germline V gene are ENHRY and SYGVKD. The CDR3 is CAISDSPGGYSGNTIYF. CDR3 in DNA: TGTGCCATCAGTGACTCCCCCGGCGGTTACTCTGGAAACACCATATATTTT.

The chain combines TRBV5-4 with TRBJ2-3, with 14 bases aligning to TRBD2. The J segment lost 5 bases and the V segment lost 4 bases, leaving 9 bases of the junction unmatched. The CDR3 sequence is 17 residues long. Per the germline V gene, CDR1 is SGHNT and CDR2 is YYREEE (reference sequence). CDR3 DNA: TGTGCCAGCAGCCTACGGGGACTAGCGGGAGAGGGAGATACGCAGTATTTT. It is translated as CASSLRGLAGEGDTQYF.

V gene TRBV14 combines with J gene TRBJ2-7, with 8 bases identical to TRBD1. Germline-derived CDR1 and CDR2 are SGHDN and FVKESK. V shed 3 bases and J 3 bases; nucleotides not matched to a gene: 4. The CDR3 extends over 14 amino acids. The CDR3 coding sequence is TGTGCCAGCAGCCACGGGACAGGAGTCTACGAGCAGTACTTC. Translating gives CASSHGTGVYEQYF. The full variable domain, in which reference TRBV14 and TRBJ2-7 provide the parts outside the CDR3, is EAGVTQFPSHSVIEKGQTVTLRCDPISGHDNLYWYRRVMGKEIKFLLHFVKESKQDESGMPNNRFLAERTGGTYSTLKVQPAELEDSGVYFCASSHGTGVYEQYFGPGTRLTVT.

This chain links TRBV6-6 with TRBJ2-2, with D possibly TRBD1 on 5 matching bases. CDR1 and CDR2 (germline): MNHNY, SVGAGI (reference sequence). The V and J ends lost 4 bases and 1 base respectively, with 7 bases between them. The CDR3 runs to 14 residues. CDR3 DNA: TGTGCCAGCAGTTCAACAGGGAACACCGGGGAGCTGTTTTTT. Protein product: CASSSTGNTGELFF.

The CDR3 DNA reads as TGCGCCAGCAAAACTCGACAGGGGTCTAACACCGGGGAGCTGTTTTTT. It encodes CASKTRQGSNTGELFF. The chain couples TRBV5-1 to TRBJ2-2; TRBD1 aligns across 8 bases. CDR3 size: 16 residues. J was trimmed by 2 bases and V by 6 bases; bases with no gene match: 9. CDR1 and CDR2 (germline): SGHRS, YFSETQ.

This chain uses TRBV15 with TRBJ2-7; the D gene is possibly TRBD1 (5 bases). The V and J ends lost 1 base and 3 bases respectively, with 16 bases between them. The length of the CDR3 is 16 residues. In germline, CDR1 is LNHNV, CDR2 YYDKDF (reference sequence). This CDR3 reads CATSRAFFSRDYEQYF. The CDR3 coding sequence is TGTGCCACCAGCAGAGCCTTTTTTTCCAGGGACTACGAGCAGTACTTC.